Following are 20 T cell receptor beta chains from one sample sequenced in a study of vaccination and CD4 T cells after COVID-19. No antigen has been identified for these receptors. Time point here: late sampling 161 to 241 days after vaccination in three convalescent patients. Treatment meaning: approximately 9-day PBMC culture with coronavirus spike peptide pools or control peptides (ViraFEST assay). An Oncomine TCR Beta short-read assay was used to sequence the DNA from cultured CD4+ T cells. From the PCR reads, TCRdb called clonotypes with MiXCR, one entry per CDR3 protein. Counted here are 20,000 or so distinct CDR3 sequences, approximately 42% occurring once; the ten biggest clones make up roughly 9.9%. The specimen comprised CD4+ T cells from blood, cultured in vitro, sampled about 7 months after SARS-CoV-2 vaccination. All receptors come from a human donor who had recovered from COVID-19.

V is TRBV7-2 and J is TRBJ2-1; 9 bases fit TRBD2. CDR1 and CDR2 (germline): SGHTA, FQGNSA. J was trimmed by 4 bases and V by 1 base; bases with no gene match: 2. The CDR3 is made up of 15 amino acids. The CDR3 is CASSLGLAEYNEQFF. The CDR3 DNA is TGTGCCAGCAGCTTAGGACTAGCGGAATACAATGAGCAGTTCTTC.

This clonotype is a singleton in its sample. This chain connects TRBV6-2 or TRBV6-3 to TRBJ1-5, with no clear D. Germline V CDR1 and CDR2: MNHEY, SVGEGT. The CDR3 has 15 residues. Deletions cut 0 bases from V and 2 bases from J, with 8 bases between. Here the CDR3 DNA reads TGTGCCAGCAGTTACTCGGGATACCGCAATCAGCCCCAGCATTTT. This translates into CASSYSGYRNQPQHF.

The gene calls are TRBV7-8 and TRBJ2-1; D is uncertain. Trimming took 5 bases from V and 9 from J, leaving 14 bases between them. CDR1 and CDR2 (germline): SGHVS, FQNEAQ. CDR3 length: 13 amino acids. The CDR3 sequence: CASSIRASVEQFF. In DNA, the CDR3 is TGTGCCAGCAGCATCCGGGCTTCCGTTGAGCAGTTCTTC.

The chain combines TRBV7-2 with TRBJ1-6; D is unresolved. Trimming removed 1 base at V and 7 bases at J, with 8 bases between. CDR1 SGHTA and CDR2 FQGNSA come from the germline V gene. The CDR3 runs to 14 residues. The CDR3 bases are TGTGCCAGCAGCTTAGGGACGGACAATTCACCCCTCCACTTT. It specifies CASSLGTDNSPLHF.

This clonotype has more than one count but fewer than ten. The rearrangement uses TRBV20-1 and TRBJ1-5, with 10 bases fitting TRBD1. Germline assignment: CDR1 DFQATT and CDR2 SNEGSKA (reference sequence). This CDR3 comprises 14 residues. V shed 5 bases and J 5 bases; nucleotides not matched to a gene: 6. In DNA form, the CDR3 reads TGCAGTGCTTCCCCGGGACAGGGGCATCAGCCCCAGCATTTT. Translated: CSASPGQGHQPQHF.

V is TRBV15 and J is TRBJ2-7; D gene unclear. The germline V gene encodes CDR1 LNHNV and CDR2 YYDKDF (reference sequence). This CDR3 spans 17 amino acids. Trimming took off 1 base at V and 1 base at J, with 17 bases between the two ends. As DNA, the CDR3 is TGTGCCACCAGCAGAGGCGGCTCCTTATCATCTTCCTACGAGCAGTACTTC. Protein product: CATSRGGSLSSSYEQYF.

The V and J genes are TRBV5-4 and TRBJ2-1; possible D gene TRBD1, 6 bases. Trimming cost V 7 bases and J 8 bases, with 16 bases left between them. The CDR3 spans 13 residues. CDR1 SGHNT and CDR2 YYREEE come from the germline V gene (reference sequence). The CDR3 sequence is CASFIQGADEQFF. In DNA, the CDR3 is TGTGCCAGCTTCATACAGGGTGCCGATGAGCAGTTCTTC.

A few counts support this clonotype. This sequence joins TRBV19 and TRBJ1-1, with TRBD1 matching over 9 bases. The CDR3 has 11 amino acids. CDR1 is LNHDA and CDR2 is SQIVND in the germline V gene (reference sequence). V was clipped by 6 bases and J by 11 bases; unmatched bases: 4. The CDR3 DNA sequence: TGTGCCAGTAGGGAACAGGGGGCGGCTTTCTTT. Its translation is CASREQGAAFF.

J is TRBJ2-5 and V is TRBV10-3; a weak D match, TRBD2 (6 bases). The CDR3 has 15 residues. The V and J ends lost 6 bases and 1 base respectively, with 15 bases between them. Germline CDR1 ENHRY, CDR2 SYGVKD. CDR3 nucleotide sequence: TGTGCCATCAGGGGCGACCGGGGGACCCAAGAGACCCAGTACTTC. Encoded protein: CAIRGDRGTQETQYF.

The chain couples TRBV7-6 to TRBJ2-1, with D tentatively TRBD2 (5 bases). In germline, CDR1 is SGHVS, CDR2 FNYEAQ. The germline V and J ends were trimmed by 2 bases and 9 bases, with 11 bases remaining between them. This CDR3 region has 13 residues. The CDR3 region is CASSLLEAAEQFF. The CDR3 DNA sequence: TGTGCCAGCAGCTTATTGGAGGCGGCTGAGCAGTTCTTC.

The chain has TRBV5-1 and TRBJ2-5, with D tentatively TRBD1 (5 bases). This CDR3 is 12 amino acids long. V lost 0 bases to trimming and J lost 7 bases, with 7 bases between them. CDR1 and CDR2 (germline): SGHRS, YFSETQ. The CDR3 sequence: CASSLGQGTQYF. The CDR3 DNA reads TGCGCCAGCAGCTTGGGGCAGGGGACCCAGTACTTC.

CDR3 sequence (DNA): TGTGCCAGCAGCCCGAAGCCCGGGACAGAATATGGCTACACCTTC. It specifies CASSPKPGTEYGYTF. The rearrangement links TRBV7-6 to TRBJ1-2, with TRBD1 matching 7 bases. The ends lost 5 bases at V and 5 bases at J; junction bases unmatched: 11. This CDR3 is 15 amino acids long. Looked up from germline, CDR1 is SGHVS and CDR2 is FNYEAQ.

The chain couples TRBV5-6 to TRBJ1-5; 8 positions match TRBD1. V lost 4 bases, J lost 6 bases, and 9 bases stayed unmatched. Germline loops: CDR1 SGHDT, CDR2 YYEEEE. The CDR3 loop spans 15 amino acids. CDR3 in amino acids: CASSTRTGYGQPQHF. The CDR3, as DNA: TGTGCCAGCAGCACGCGGACAGGGTATGGTCAGCCCCAGCATTTT.

This sequence joins TRBV7-9 and TRBJ2-4; maybe TRBD2 (7 bases). The CDR3 spans 17 residues. CDR1 is SEHNR, CDR2 FQNEAQ, per germline (reference sequence). V gave up 3 bases and J gave up 8 bases, with 23 bases separating them. CDR3 coding DNA: TGTGCCAGCAGCTTGAGGGGGTCCCTAATACGGGGGGACATTCAGTACTTC. It specifies CASSLRGSLIRGDIQYF.

V is TRBV20-1 and J is TRBJ2-5; 7 nucleotides agree with TRBD2. This CDR3 contains 14 residues. V lost 6 bases to trimming and J lost 4 bases; unmatched junction nucleotides: 11. Germline loops: CDR1 DFQATT, CDR2 SNEGSKA (reference sequence). CDR3 in DNA: TGCAGTGCCCGCCCCAGCGGGGACGGAGAGACCCAGTACTTC. Protein product: CSARPSGDGETQYF.

The chain has TRBV6-1 and TRBJ2-1; TRBD2 matches at 11 bases. V shed 8 bases and J 4 bases; nucleotides not matched to a gene: 7. CDR1 and CDR2 (germline): MNHNS, SASEGT. This CDR3 has 15 residues. This chain's CDR3 is CASGVVAGGYNEQFF. DNA of the CDR3: TGTGCCAGCGGGGTTGTAGCGGGAGGGTACAATGAGCAGTTCTTC.

In this sample, this clonotype turned up a few times. This rearrangement joins TRBV6-1 to TRBJ1-6, with TRBD1 matching over 11 bases. The trim removed 4 bases at V and 0 bases at J, leaving 2 bases unmatched. This CDR3 region has 17 residues. The germline gives CDR1 MNHNS, CDR2 SASEGT. Here the CDR3 reads CASSGGQGGSYNSPLHF. CDR3 coding DNA: TGTGCCAGCAGTGGGGGACAGGGGGGCTCCTATAATTCACCCCTCCACTTT.

CDR3 in amino acids: CASSLDGTSVYNEQFF. CDR3 bases: TGTGCCAGCAGCTTAGATGGGACTAGCGTTTACAATGAGCAGTTCTTC. The rearrangement joins TRBV7-2 to TRBJ2-1; 10 bases match TRBD2. Germline V gene data show CDR1 as SGHTA and CDR2 as FQGNSA. This CDR3 is built from 16 residues. V shed 1 base and J 4 bases; nucleotides not matched to a gene: 4.

The rearrangement links TRBV20-1 to TRBJ2-5, with D perhaps TRBD2 (6 bases). The CDR3 consists of 13 residues. Germline V gives CDR1 DFQATT, CDR2 SNEGSKA (reference sequence). The ends were cut back, 2 bases at V and 9 bases at J, with 16 bases in the middle. The CDR3 here is CSARTGRGSAQYF. The CDR3 DNA reads TGCAGTGCTAGAACAGGCCGGGGGAGTGCCCAGTACTTC.

The chain couples TRBV28 to TRBJ1-1; 10 bases map to TRBD1. The germline gives CDR1 MDHEN, CDR2 SYDVKM. The length of the CDR3 is 15 residues. V was pared by 4 bases and J by 3 bases, with 5 bases of the junction left unmatched. The CDR3 reads CASSSTGGPYTEAFF. For the CDR3, the DNA is TGTGCCAGCAGTTCGACAGGGGGCCCGTACACTGAAGCTTTCTTT. The full variable domain, completed using reference TRBV28 and TRBJ1-1, is DVKVTQSSRYLVKRTGEKVFLECVQDMDHENMFWYRQDPGLGLRLIYFSYDVKMKEKGDIPEGYSVSREKKERFSLILESASTNQTSMYLCASSSTGGPYTEAFFGQGTRLTVV.